This T cell receptor beta chain appears in the sequencing data of a study of shared clonotypes between healthy human individuals. Study in general: Three plates each covered CD4 naive and memory; CD8 naive two, CD8 memory one.

Per the study methods: Quality scores were absent from the junction-only immunoSEQ sequences, so filtering differed. Only in-frame clones appear in the TCRdb table, and some are missing; sequencing was by immunoSEQ multiplex PCR. V, J and clone size derive from that table, while D and trimming were established from the DNA sequence. The profile shows approximately 2.5 million clones, 93% of them singletons. Germline V CDR1 and CDR2: SGHDT, YYEEEE. Trimming took 8 bases from V and 2 from J, leaving 11 bases between them. This CDR3 spans 12 amino acids. The chain uses TRBV5-6 and TRBJ2-7, with D unresolved. The sequenced material came from naive CD4+ T cells from PBMCs. Subset defined: CD45RA+ positively selected. The TCR was taken from a man aged 18-30 years in good health. Some clones in this sample may be carry-over from other donors' samples. As DNA, the CDR3 is TGTGCCAGTACCTTGGGAACCTACGAGCAGTACTTC. Its protein is CASTLGTYEQYF.